Sequencing of this T cell receptor (beta chain) was carried out in a study of blood T cell repertoires in COVID-19. About the study: PBMCs, B-cell-depleted T cells, or T cells were the source of the cDNA or gDNA that made up the material.

Clones were read by immunoSEQ multiplex PCR, and TCRdb kept only the in-frame ones, dropping some. The repertoire holds 70,000 to 95,000 clones, with roughly four fifths as singletons. The sample taken for sequencing was peripheral blood. This clonotype was sampled from a human donor in a cohort sampled during active COVID-19.

CDR3: CASSLGTGLGYTF. The DNA for the CDR3 is TGTGCCAGCAGCCTCGGGACAGGCCTCGGCTACACCTTC. The rearrangement joins TRBV5-5 to TRBJ1-2; 8 nucleotides match TRBD1. CDR3 length: 13 amino acids. V shed 4 bases, J shed 8 bases, and the junction held 7 bases outside the gene matches. Germline V gives CDR1 SGHKS, CDR2 YYEKEE (reference sequence).